This is a list of T cell receptor beta chains from one sample in a study of T-cell reconstitution after alpha-beta-depleted transplantation in children. TCRdb re-analysed the PCR reads in MiXCR, keeping a single row per CDR3 protein. The repertoire includes around 50,000 distinct CDR3 sequences, 52% of them detected once, and around two fifths sits in the top ten. The specimen was peripheral blood, collected before TCRalphabeta/CD19-depleted stem cell transplant. The receptors derive from a boy under three years old with SCID, due to receive a stem cell transplant. CDR3s include the opening cysteine and the closing phenylalanine or tryptophan. Each record gives: V gene, D gene, clone size, J gene, CDR3 protein, CDR3 DNA. A D gene is named only where the DNA matches it firmly. Only some rows state a clone size, as once, few, many or a class for expanded clones.

v_gene: TRBV6-1
d_gene: NA
abundance: NA
j_gene: TRBJ1-3
CDR3aa: CASSPGRSHTIYF
CDR3nt: TGTGCCAGCAGCCCCGGGAGGAGCCACACCATATATTTT

v_gene: TRBV7-9
d_gene: NA
abundance: NA
j_gene: TRBJ1-2
CDR3aa: CASSLVGDSGYTF
CDR3nt: TGTGCCAGCAGCTTAGTTGGGGATTCTGGCTACACCTTC

v_gene: TRBV7-4
d_gene: NA
abundance: many
j_gene: TRBJ2-2
CDR3aa: CASSPYHRTRNTGELFF
CDR3nt: TGTGCCAGCAGTCCATACCACAGGACTCGAAACACCGGGGAGCTGTTTTTT

v_gene: TRBV9
d_gene: NA
abundance: NA
j_gene: TRBJ1-1
CDR3aa: CASSAFSNTEAFF
CDR3nt: TGTGCCAGCAGCGCGTTTTCCAACACTGAAGCTTTCTTT

v_gene: TRBV27
d_gene: TRBD2
abundance: NA
j_gene: TRBJ2-1
CDR3aa: CASRSGGPYNEQFF
CDR3nt: TGTGCCAGTAGAAGCGGGGGTCCTTACAATGAGCAGTTCTTC

v_gene: TRBV9
d_gene: TRBD2
abundance: few
j_gene: TRBJ2-7
CDR3aa: CASSVGELAGALTYEQYF
CDR3nt: TGTGCCAGCAGCGTCGGAGAGCTAGCGGGGGCCCTCACCTACGAGCAGTACTTC

v_gene: TRBV21-1
d_gene: NA
abundance: NA
j_gene: TRBJ2-7
CDR3aa: CASSKGLGDEQYF
CDR3nt: TGTGCCAGCAGCAAAGGACTTGGCGACGAGCAGTACTTC

v_gene: TRBV4-2
d_gene: NA
abundance: NA
j_gene: TRBJ2-7
CDR3aa: CASSQDEEAYYEQYF
CDR3nt: TGTGCCAGCAGCCAAGATGAAGAGGCTTACTACGAGCAGTACTTC

v_gene: TRBV20-1
d_gene: TRBD2
abundance: NA
j_gene: TRBJ2-7
CDR3aa: CSARAPERGYYEQYF
CDR3nt: TGCAGTGCTAGAGCCCCAGAGCGGGGGTACTACGAGCAGTACTTC

v_gene: TRBV6-2/TRBV6-3
d_gene: NA
abundance: NA
j_gene: TRBJ1-6
CDR3aa: CASSYAGQGASPLHF
CDR3nt: TGTGCCAGCAGTTACGCGGGACAAGGGGCTTCACCCCTCCACTTT

v_gene: TRBV7-9
d_gene: NA
abundance: NA
j_gene: TRBJ1-1
CDR3aa: CASSLPRGGRAEAFF
CDR3nt: TGTGCCAGCAGCTTACCACGGGGGGGTCGCGCTGAAGCTTTCTTT

v_gene: TRBV5-6
d_gene: NA
abundance: NA
j_gene: TRBJ2-3
CDR3aa: CASSYGIGDTQYF
CDR3nt: TGTGCCAGCAGCTATGGGATCGGGGATACGCAGTATTTT

v_gene: TRBV11-2
d_gene: NA
abundance: NA
j_gene: TRBJ2-2
CDR3aa: CASSLDVRGTGELFF
CDR3nt: TGTGCCAGCAGCTTAGATGTCCGGGGAACCGGGGAGCTGTTTTTT

v_gene: TRBV10-2
d_gene: NA
abundance: NA
j_gene: TRBJ2-7
CDR3aa: CASSDLDEQYF
CDR3nt: TGCGCCAGCAGTGATTTAGATGAGCAGTACTTC

v_gene: TRBV4-3
d_gene: TRBD2
abundance: once
j_gene: TRBJ2-7
CDR3aa: CASSQGLAGGLYEQYF
CDR3nt: TGCGCCAGCAGCCAAGGTCTAGCGGGGGGGCTATACGAGCAGTACTTC

v_gene: TRBV4-3
d_gene: NA
abundance: NA
j_gene: TRBJ1-2
CDR3aa: CASSQGTRLGYTF
CDR3nt: TGCGCCAGCAGCCAAGGGACCCGCTTAGGCTACACCTTC

v_gene: TRBV5-1
d_gene: NA
abundance: few
j_gene: TRBJ1-1
CDR3aa: CASSLLGGDAEAFF
CDR3nt: TGCGCCAGCAGCTTACTCGGGGGGGACGCTGAAGCTTTCTTT

v_gene: TRBV10-3
d_gene: NA
abundance: NA
j_gene: TRBJ2-7
CDR3aa: CAISQGNGLEQYF
CDR3nt: TGTGCCATCAGCCAGGGTAACGGGCTCGAGCAGTACTTC

v_gene: TRBV9
d_gene: TRBD2
abundance: NA
j_gene: TRBJ2-2
CDR3aa: CASSGLAGVSANTGELFF
CDR3nt: TGTGCCAGCAGCGGACTAGCGGGGGTCTCCGCGAACACCGGGGAGCTGTTTTTT

v_gene: TRBV10-3
d_gene: NA
abundance: NA
j_gene: TRBJ2-5
CDR3aa: CAISAGGQETQYF
CDR3nt: TGTGCCATCAGCGCAGGGGGGCAAGAGACCCAGTACTTC

v_gene: TRBV11-2
d_gene: NA
abundance: NA
j_gene: TRBJ2-7
CDR3aa: CASSSTQGWEQYF
CDR3nt: TGTGCCAGCAGCTCTACACAGGGTTGGGAGCAGTACTTC

v_gene: TRBV6-1
d_gene: TRBD2
abundance: NA
j_gene: TRBJ2-1
CDR3aa: CASGTLAGNEQFF
CDR3nt: TGTGCCAGCGGAACCTTAGCGGGTAATGAGCAGTTCTTC

v_gene: TRBV11-2
d_gene: TRBD1
abundance: few
j_gene: TRBJ1-1
CDR3aa: CASSLVQGGTEAFF
CDR3nt: TGTGCCAGCAGCTTAGTTCAGGGGGGCACTGAAGCTTTCTTT

v_gene: TRBV20-1
d_gene: TRBD1
abundance: NA
j_gene: TRBJ1-3
CDR3aa: CSALTGDLAPNTIYF
CDR3nt: TGCAGTGCTCTTACAGGGGACCTCGCCCCGAACACCATATATTTT

v_gene: TRBV6-2/TRBV6-3
d_gene: TRBD2
abundance: NA
j_gene: TRBJ2-1
CDR3aa: CASNGLAGADNEQFF
CDR3nt: TGTGCCAGCAACGGACTAGCGGGGGCCGACAATGAGCAGTTCTTC

v_gene: TRBV5-1
d_gene: NA
abundance: few
j_gene: TRBJ2-1
CDR3aa: CASSASSYNEQFF
CDR3nt: TGCGCCAGCAGCGCTAGCTCCTACAATGAGCAGTTCTTC

v_gene: TRBV7-2
d_gene: TRBD1
abundance: few
j_gene: TRBJ1-1
CDR3aa: CASSLGTANTEAFF
CDR3nt: TGTGCCAGCAGCTTGGGGACAGCGAACACTGAAGCTTTCTTT

v_gene: TRBV10-2
d_gene: NA
abundance: NA
j_gene: TRBJ1-2
CDR3aa: CASSESRHYGYTF
CDR3nt: TGCGCCAGCAGTGAGTCGAGACACTATGGCTACACCTTC

v_gene: TRBV5-1
d_gene: NA
abundance: many
j_gene: TRBJ2-7
CDR3aa: CASSLASHSYEQYF
CDR3nt: TGCGCCAGCAGCTTGGCCTCACACTCCTACGAGCAGTACTTC

v_gene: TRBV7-2
d_gene: TRBD2
abundance: NA
j_gene: TRBJ2-3
CDR3aa: CASSLGSGSPDTQYF
CDR3nt: TGTGCCAGCAGCTTAGGTAGCGGGTCTCCAGATACGCAGTATTTT